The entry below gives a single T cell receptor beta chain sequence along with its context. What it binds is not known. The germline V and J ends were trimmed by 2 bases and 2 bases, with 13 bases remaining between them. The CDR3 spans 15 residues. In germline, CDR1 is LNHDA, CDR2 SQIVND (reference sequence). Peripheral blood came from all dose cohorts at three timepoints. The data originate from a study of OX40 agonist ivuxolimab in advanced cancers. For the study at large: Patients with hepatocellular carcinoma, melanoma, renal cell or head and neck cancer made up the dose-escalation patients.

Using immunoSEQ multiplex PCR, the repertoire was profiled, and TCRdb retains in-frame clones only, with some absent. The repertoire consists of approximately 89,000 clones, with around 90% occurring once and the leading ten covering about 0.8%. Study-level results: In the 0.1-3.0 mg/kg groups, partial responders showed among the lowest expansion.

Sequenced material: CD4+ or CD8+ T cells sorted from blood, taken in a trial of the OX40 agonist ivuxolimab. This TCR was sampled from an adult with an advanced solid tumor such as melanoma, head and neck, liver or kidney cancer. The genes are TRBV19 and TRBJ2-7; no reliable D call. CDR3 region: CASSISVGSAYEQYF. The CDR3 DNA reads TGTGCCAGTAGTATATCTGTCGGAAGTGCCTACGAGCAGTACTTC.